The next 29 T cell receptor beta chains were all read from a single sample in a study of blood T cell repertoires in COVID-19. Assay: immunoSEQ multiplex PCR; the TCRdb copy retains only in-frame clones and omits some. The sample includes 55,000 to 80,000 clones, around 84% of them seen just once. Source material: peripheral blood. The source is a woman aged 70-85 years with acute or convalescent COVID-19.

V and J are TRBV14 and TRBJ1-4, with D possibly matching TRBD1 (6 bases). CDR1 is SGHDN, CDR2 FVKESK, per germline. This CDR3 region has 15 residues. Between the trimmed V and J ends, which lost 4 bases and 8 bases, there was a span of 17 bases. The CDR3 DNA reads as TGTGCCAGCAGCCGAACAGGGATTTCGGGGGAAAAACTGTTTTTT. Translating gives CASSRTGISGEKLFF.

This chain connects TRBV19 to TRBJ1-5, with D tentatively TRBD1 (6 bases). Germline CDR1 LNHDA, CDR2 SQIVND (reference sequence). This CDR3 has 15 amino acids. V was clipped by 2 bases and J by 1 base, with 9 bases between them. CDR3 loop: CASSITGLSNQPQHF. The DNA of the CDR3 is TGTGCCAGTAGTATAACAGGGTTGAGCAATCAGCCCCAGCATTTT.

The rearrangement joins TRBV28 to TRBJ2-7, with a possible D match to TRBD1 (6 bases). The CDR3 extends over 11 amino acids. Germline values: CDR1 MDHEN, CDR2 SYDVKM. V dropped 6 bases and J dropped 4 bases, with 7 bases sitting between them. The CDR3 sequence: CASSQGYEQYF. The CDR3 nucleotides are TGTGCCAGCAGCCAGGGGTACGAGCAGTACTTC.

CDR3 bases: TGTGCCAGCATAGGGGTTGAAGAGACCCAGTACTTC. This encodes CASIGVEETQYF. The V and J genes are TRBV2 and TRBJ2-5; a weak D match, TRBD1 (5 bases). The V end was cut by 7 bases, the J end by 3 bases, with 9 bases between. The CDR3 totals 12 residues. Germline values: CDR1 SNHLY, CDR2 FYNNEI.

The chain couples TRBV6-5 to TRBJ1-2, with 9 bases that match TRBD1. V shed 2 bases and J 3 bases; nucleotides not matched to a gene: 7. The CDR3 is 16 residues long. Germline assignment: CDR1 MNHEY and CDR2 SVGAGI. The DNA of the CDR3 is TGTGCCAGCAGTTACAGACAGGGGGGACTTGACTATGGCTACACCTTC. Translation gives CASSYRQGGLDYGYTF.

The DNA of the CDR3 is TGTGCCAGTAGTACGAAGACTAGCGGGGAACGGGAGCAGTACTTC. Protein: CASSTKTSGEREQYF. V usage is TRBV19 and J usage is TRBJ2-7, with 11 bases fitting TRBD2. The CDR3 loop spans 15 amino acids. Germline CDR1 reads LNHDA; CDR2 reads SQIVND (reference sequence). V dropped 4 bases and J dropped 7; count of bases not matched to a gene: 9.

The chain uses TRBV19 and TRBJ2-7, with TRBD1 matching 7 bases. CDR1 and CDR2 from the germline V gene are LNHDA and SQIVND (reference sequence). V gave up 0 bases and J gave up 1 base; unmatched junction bases: 3. This CDR3 has 15 amino acids. The CDR3 sequence is CASSIDRDSSYEQYF. DNA for the CDR3: TGTGCCAGTAGTATAGATCGGGACAGTTCCTACGAGCAGTACTTC.

The rearrangement links TRBV9 to TRBJ1-1, with D tentatively TRBD1 (5 bases). The CDR3 is 15 residues long. In germline, CDR1 is SGDLS, CDR2 YYNGEE. Between the trimmed V and J ends, which lost 3 bases and 1 base, there was a span of 13 bases. This CDR3 is CASSEGARWNTEAFF. The CDR3 DNA reads as TGTGCCAGCAGCGAAGGGGCCCGTTGGAACACTGAAGCTTTCTTT.

J is TRBJ2-2 and V is TRBV2; D is undetermined. The V end was cut by 6 bases, the J end by 2 bases, with 7 bases between. The CDR3 sequence is 13 residues long. Germline V gene lookup returns CDR1 SNHLY and CDR2 FYNNEI. Here the CDR3 reads CASSRPNTGELFF. CDR3 coding DNA: TGTGCCAGCAGCAGGCCCAACACCGGGGAGCTGTTTTTT.

The chain recombines TRBV7-8 with TRBJ1-1; D is ambiguous. This CDR3 contains 17 residues. Germline lookup yields CDR1 SGHVS and CDR2 FQNEAQ. The V end lost 5 bases, the J end lost 0 bases, and 19 bases lay between the germline ends. Written as DNA, the CDR3 is TGTGCCAGCAGCAACCGTGGCGGCGGGATCATGAACACTGAAGCTTTCTTT. This sequence encodes CASSNRGGGIMNTEAFF.

This chain joins TRBV30 and TRBJ1-1; 7 nucleotides agree with TRBD1. Germline assignment: CDR1 GTSNPN and CDR2 SVGIG (reference sequence). V shed 5 bases, J shed 4 bases, and the junction held 7 bases outside the gene matches. The CDR3 loop spans 13 amino acids. The CDR3 sequence is CAWQRQGPTEAFF. The CDR3 DNA reads as TGTGCCTGGCAGAGACAGGGACCCACTGAAGCTTTCTTT. The entire variable domain, with the rest obtained from reference TRBV30 and TRBJ1-1, is as follows: SQTIHQWPATLVQPVGSPLSLECTVEGTSNPNLYWYRQAAGRGLQLLFYSVGIGQISSEVPQNLSASRPQDRQFILSSKKLLLSDSGFYLCAWQRQGPTEAFFGQGTRLTVV.

The V call is TRBV27, the J call TRBJ1-4; 8 nucleotides align to TRBD1. J lost 6 bases, V lost 6 bases, and 9 bases had no gene match. Germline CDR1 is MNHEY and CDR2 is SMNVEV (reference sequence). The length of the CDR3 is 15 residues. CDR3 region: CASSRDRGGDEKLFF. The CDR3 nucleotides read TGTGCCAGCAGCCGCGACAGGGGAGGCGATGAAAAACTGTTTTTT.

The rearrangement links TRBV7-3 to TRBJ2-1, with a possible D match to TRBD2 (6 bases). V gave up 5 bases and J gave up 4 bases, with 15 bases separating them. Looked up from germline, CDR1 is SGHTA and CDR2 is FQGTGA. The CDR3 is 15 amino acids. CDR3 nucleotides: TGTGCCAGCAGCCCAAGGGACTCCTATTACAATGAGCAGTTCTTC. Protein: CASSPRDSYYNEQFF.

This rearrangement joins TRBV5-4 to TRBJ2-7; 11 bases are a match to TRBD1. Germline V lookup: CDR1 SGHNT, CDR2 YYREEE (reference sequence). The V segment lost 2 bases and the J segment 6 bases; nucleotides outside the gene matches: 4. The CDR3 has 14 amino acids. Here the CDR3 reads CASSFPGQGGEQYF. The CDR3 nucleotides read TGTGCCAGCAGCTTCCCGGGACAGGGGGGCGAGCAGTACTTC.

CDR3 nucleotides: TGTGCCACCAGCAAAAATAGGGGGTTTGAGCAGTTCTTC. Translated, it gives CATSKNRGFEQFF. V gene TRBV24-1 combines with J gene TRBJ2-1; possible D gene TRBD1, 6 bases. The CDR3 totals 13 residues. V lost 7 bases and J lost 9, with 15 bases in between. Per germline, CDR1 KGHDR and CDR2 SFDVKD.

This clone was found a few times. The V gene is TRBV5-1, the J gene TRBJ2-1; 7 bases line up with TRBD1. The CDR3 totals 16 residues. Looked up from germline, CDR1 is SGHRS and CDR2 is YFSETQ. The V and J ends lost 1 base and 9 bases, in that order; junction bases with no gene match: 13. The CDR3 nucleotides are TGCGCCAGCAGCTTGTTGACAGGGAGCGCGTTTGGTGAGCAGTTCTTC. Translating it yields CASSLLTGSAFGEQFF.

This clone was observed at least ten times. The V gene is TRBV6-5, the J gene TRBJ1-5, with a tentative D call TRBD1 (5 bases). CDR3 length: 13 residues. With 10 bases removed from V and 1 base from J, the gap between germline ends came to 11 bases. CDR1 is MNHEY and CDR2 is SVGAGI in the germline V gene. CDR3 coding DNA: TGTGCCACGGGGGAGGGAAGCAATCAGCCCCAGCATTTT. This encodes CATGEGSNQPQHF.

The chain uses TRBV2 and TRBJ2-1; 8 nucleotides match TRBD2. Trimming removed 6 bases from V and 9 bases from J; junction bases left unmatched: 7. The CDR3 runs to 13 residues. Germline V lookup: CDR1 SNHLY, CDR2 FYNNEI. The CDR3 loop is CASSTGTRSEQFF. CDR3 nucleotides: TGTGCCAGCAGCACCGGGACTAGAAGTGAGCAGTTCTTC.

The V call is TRBV11-2, the J call TRBJ1-5; D ambiguous. Trimming left V 5 bases short and J 4 bases short, with 9 bases between. The CDR3 length is 13 residues. Germline V gene sequence: CDR1 SGHAT, CDR2 FQNNGV. CDR3 loop: CASSPSLNQPQHF. In DNA form, the CDR3 reads TGTGCCAGCAGCCCCTCGTTGAATCAGCCCCAGCATTTT.

The chain combines TRBV29-1 with TRBJ2-3; D possibly corresponds to TRBD1 (5 bases). V was pared by 5 bases and J by 4 bases, with 13 bases between. CDR1 SQVTM and CDR2 ANQGSEA come from the germline V gene. The CDR3 length is 13 residues. The CDR3 nucleotides are TGCAGCGTTCCAGTGCAGGGCGCAGATACGCAGTATTTT. Protein sequence: CSVPVQGADTQYF.

This chain joins TRBV7-2 and TRBJ2-3; TRBD1 matches 9 bases. The V gene's germline CDR1 is SGHTA and CDR2 FQGNSA. The CDR3 is 18 residues long. V shed 0 bases and J 2 bases; nucleotides not matched to a gene: 9. The CDR3, as DNA: TGTGCCAGCAGCTTAGCAGACCGGGGACAGGGAATCACAGATACGCAGTATTTT. Translating it yields CASSLADRGQGITDTQYF.

CDR3 in amino acids: CASSGLPPGISGELFF. The CDR3 region has the DNA TGTGCCAGCAGTGGTCTCCCCCCGGGTATCTCCGGGGAGCTGTTTTTT. This rearrangement joins TRBV2 to TRBJ2-2; D ambiguous. Germline CDR1 reads SNHLY; CDR2 reads FYNNEI. V lost 4 bases and J 6 bases, leaving 18 bases between the germline ends. CDR3 length: 16 residues.

This clone was picked up a small number of times. The chain couples TRBV10-1 to TRBJ1-1; a possible D gene is TRBD1 (6 bases). V gave up 7 bases and J gave up 6 bases, with 27 bases separating them. Germline-derived CDR1 and CDR2 are WNHNN and SYGVQD (reference sequence). The length of the CDR3 is 17 residues. CDR3 region: CASIPDRRRLWAPEAFF. The CDR3 nucleotides are TGCGCCAGCATCCCGGACAGAAGGAGGCTGTGGGCCCCTGAAGCTTTCTTT.

The chain uses TRBV4-2 and TRBJ2-7; 11 nucleotides match TRBD2. V was pared by 1 base and J by 1 base, with 3 bases of the junction left unmatched. CDR3 length: 16 amino acids. Germline loops: CDR1 LGHNA, CDR2 YNFKEQ. The CDR3 spells CASSQAASGGSYEQYF. The CDR3 DNA reads TGTGCCAGCAGCCAAGCGGCTAGCGGGGGGTCCTACGAGCAGTACTTC.

CDR3 in amino acids: CASSFGPQVEAFF. In DNA form, the CDR3 reads TGTGCCAGCAGTTTTGGCCCCCAGGTTGAAGCTTTCTTT. The chain uses TRBV12-3 or TRBV12-4 and TRBJ1-1, with D hard to call. Trimming cost V 3 bases and J 7 bases, with 12 bases left between them. The CDR3 is made up of 13 amino acids.

The CDR3 DNA reads as TGTGCCTGGAGCAGATCCCAGGTGGCCTACGAGCAGTACTTC. Translating it yields CAWSRSQVAYEQYF. J is TRBJ2-7 and V is TRBV30; D is unclear. The CDR3 covers 14 residues. V lost 3 bases, J lost 2 bases, and 14 bases lay in between. Germline V lookup: CDR1 GTSNPN, CDR2 SVGIG (reference sequence). The full variable domain, completed using reference TRBV30 and TRBJ2-7, is SQTIHQWPATLVQPVGSPLSLECTVEGTSNPNLYWYRQAAGRGLQLLFYSVGIGQISSEVPQNLSASRPQDRQFILSSKKLLLSDSGFYLCAWSRSQVAYEQYFGPGTRLTVT.

The chain couples TRBV29-1 to TRBJ1-1; the match to TRBD1 covers 7 bases. This CDR3 has 15 residues. The germline V gene encodes CDR1 SQVTM and CDR2 ANQGSEA. V shed 6 bases, J shed 1 base, and the junction held 11 bases outside the gene matches. The CDR3 bases are TGCAGCGTGGGCCCAAGGACAGGAGAGAACACTGAAGCTTTCTTT. It codes for CSVGPRTGENTEAFF.

This chain uses TRBV6-6 with TRBJ1-3, with D possibly TRBD1 on 5 matching bases. The CDR3 runs to 15 residues. V lost 10 bases to trimming and J lost 0 bases, with 16 bases between them. Per the germline V gene, CDR1 is MNHNY and CDR2 is SVGAGI (reference sequence). The CDR3 DNA reads as TGTGCCACCAATGACAGAACAGACTCTGGAAACACCATATATTTT. It is translated as CATNDRTDSGNTIYF.

The rearrangement uses TRBV5-1 and TRBJ2-3, with TRBD2 matching over 12 bases. CDR1 is SGHRS, CDR2 YFSETQ, per germline. After removal of 3 bases from V and 3 bases from J, the junction contained 5 bases not matched to a gene. This CDR3 comprises 16 residues. CDR3 bases: TGCGCCAGCAGCTCGACCCTAGCGGGGGGGACAGATACGCAGTATTTT. Its protein product is CASSSTLAGGTDTQYF.